The 15 T cell receptor beta chains given below trace back to one sample, sequenced in a study of blood T cell repertoires in COVID-19. The repertoire was sequenced with immunoSEQ multiplex PCR; TCRdb's copy has only in-frame clones and lacks some. The sample has some 250,000 clones, roughly 85% seen once. The sequencing input was peripheral blood. The receptors stem from a woman younger than 35 with acute or convalescent COVID-19.

This clone was observed a single time. The chain combines TRBV4-3 with TRBJ2-7, with TRBD1 matching over 7 bases. The CDR3 runs to 16 residues. V was pared by 0 bases and J by 6 bases, with 11 bases of the junction left unmatched. The germline CDR1 and CDR2 sequences are LGHNA and YSLEER. CDR3: CASSQEVRQGRGEQYF. CDR3 coding DNA: TGCGCCAGCAGCCAAGAGGTGAGACAGGGTAGGGGCGAGCAGTACTTC.

The chain has TRBV11-2 and TRBJ2-7; possible D gene TRBD1, 6 bases. Germline V CDR1 and CDR2: SGHAT, FQNNGV. This CDR3 has 15 residues. The V gene lost 7 bases and the J gene lost 2 bases, with 18 bases spanning the gap. In DNA form, the CDR3 reads TGTGCCAGCACCCTAGTCCCAGGGGATACCTACGAGCAGTACTTC. It encodes CASTLVPGDTYEQYF.

The V and J genes are TRBV20-1 and TRBJ2-3; D is undetermined. CDR1 and CDR2 (germline): DFQATT, SNEGSKA (reference sequence). With 3 bases removed from V and 2 bases from J, the gap between germline ends came to 12 bases. The CDR3 totals 14 residues. The chain's CDR3 is CSASAHSNTDTQYF. The CDR3 DNA sequence: TGCAGTGCTAGTGCCCACTCCAACACAGATACGCAGTATTTT.

The genes are TRBV7-2 and TRBJ2-5, with TRBD2 identical over 10 bases. This CDR3 is built from 13 residues. CDR1 is SGHTA, CDR2 FQGNSA, per germline. V lost 6 bases, J lost 3 bases, and 1 base stayed unmatched. The CDR3 bases are TGTGCCAGCAGTGGACTAGCGGAAGAGACCCAGTACTTC. It encodes CASSGLAEETQYF.

This sequence joins TRBV30 and TRBJ2-7; 7 positions agree with TRBD1. Germline V gene lookup returns CDR1 GTSNPN and CDR2 SVGIG (reference sequence). This CDR3 spans 13 amino acids. The V gene end was trimmed by 2 bases and the J gene end by 3 bases; junction bases not matched to a gene: 4. For the CDR3, the DNA is TGTGCCTGGAGTTGGGACAGAGACTACGAGCAGTACTTC. Amino acid sequence: CAWSWDRDYEQYF.

The CDR3 reads CASSLTTGGNTIYF. In DNA, the CDR3 is TGTGCCAGCAGCCTAACGACAGGAGGAAACACCATATATTTT. The rearrangement joins TRBV3-1 (or the pseudogene TRBV3-2) to TRBJ1-3; the D gene is possibly TRBD1 (6 bases). The CDR3 extends over 14 amino acids. V was cut by 4 bases and J by 4 bases, with 11 bases left in between. The germline V gene has CDR1 LGHDT and CDR2 YNNKEL (reference sequence).

The CDR3, as DNA: TGCGCCAGCAGCGACACACCTAACTATGGCTACACCTTC. Protein: CASSDTPNYGYTF. This chain connects TRBV10-1 to TRBJ1-2; D not certain. Trimming took 6 bases from V and 0 from J, leaving 8 bases between them. CDR1 and CDR2 (germline): WNHNN, SYGVQD (reference sequence). The CDR3 spans 13 residues.

This clone has a handful of counts. The chain employs TRBV4-3 and TRBJ1-4, with D maybe TRBD1 (5 bases). Looked up from germline, CDR1 is LGHNA and CDR2 is YSLEER. V was trimmed by 5 bases and J by 5 bases, leaving 15 bases between them. The CDR3 runs to 15 residues. Here the CDR3 reads CASSATTSGNEKLFF. DNA for the CDR3: TGCGCCAGCAGCGCTACGACCTCAGGGAATGAAAAACTGTTTTTT.

Ten or more counts support this clone. The chain has TRBV7-8 and TRBJ1-2; possibly TRBD1 for D (5 bases). The length of the CDR3 is 17 residues. Per germline, CDR1 SGHVS and CDR2 FQNEAQ. V dropped 1 base and J dropped 8 bases, with 23 bases sitting between them. The CDR3 sequence: CASSLGGDSGPPKGYTF. CDR3 nucleotides: TGTGCCAGCAGCTTAGGAGGTGACAGTGGCCCGCCAAAAGGCTACACCTTC. Complete variable domain (other parts from reference TRBV7-8 and TRBJ1-2): GAGVSQSPRYKVAKRGQDVALRCDPISGHVSLFWYQQALGQGPEFLTYFQNEAQLDKSGLPSDRFFAERPEGSVSTLKIQRTQQEDSAVYLCASSLGGDSGPPKGYTFGSGTRLTVV.

The chain couples TRBV27 to TRBJ1-4; the match to TRBD1 covers 7 bases. Germline lookup yields CDR1 MNHEY and CDR2 SMNVEV (reference sequence). This CDR3 has 16 amino acids. With 6 bases clipped from V and 1 base from J, the junction kept 8 bases outside the gene matches. This chain's CDR3 is CASRQNRGGTNEKLFF. The CDR3 DNA reads as TGTGCCAGCAGACAGAACAGGGGTGGAACTAATGAAAAACTGTTTTTT.

This clone appeared once. This chain uses TRBV11-2 with TRBJ2-6; D is possibly TRBD1 (5 bases). The CDR3 sequence is 15 residues long. Germline loops: CDR1 SGHAT, CDR2 FQNNGV. V was shortened by 5 bases and J by 1 base, with 9 bases between the two germline ends. CDR3 amino acids: CASSLGHSGANVLTF. The CDR3 coding sequence is TGTGCCAGCAGCCTGGGGCATTCTGGGGCCAACGTCCTGACTTTC.

The chain links TRBV4-3 to TRBJ2-5, with 11 positions matching TRBD2. Germline CDR1 and CDR2: LGHNA and YSLEER. The trim removed 3 bases at V and 5 bases at J, leaving 8 bases unmatched. The CDR3 is 16 residues long. The CDR3 loop is CASSHKLAGVDETQYF. For the CDR3, the DNA is TGCGCCAGCAGCCACAAACTAGCGGGAGTTGACGAGACCCAGTACTTC.

The V and J genes are TRBV18 and TRBJ2-3, with 9 bases fitting TRBD2. The CDR3 sequence is 17 residues long. The germline CDR1 and CDR2 sequences are KGHSH and LQKENI. V was pared by 3 bases and J by 6 bases, with 13 bases of the junction left unmatched. This chain's CDR3 is CASSPRLAAVSLDTQYF. CDR3 nucleotide sequence: TGTGCCAGCTCACCGCGACTAGCGGCTGTATCTTTGGATACGCAGTATTTT.

V usage is TRBV7-9 and J usage is TRBJ1-2; D perhaps matches TRBD1 (6 bases). The germline V gene encodes CDR1 SEHNR and CDR2 FQNEAQ (reference sequence). CDR3 length: 13 residues. The V gene lost 5 bases and the J gene lost 4 bases, with 11 bases spanning the gap. The CDR3 coding sequence is TGTGCCAGCAGCCTGACAGGTCTCTATGGCTACACCTTC. Translating it yields CASSLTGLYGYTF.

The chain employs TRBV28 and TRBJ1-2, with a weak D call TRBD1 (6 bases). V shed 3 bases and J shed 3 bases, with 8 bases lying between them. This CDR3 is 13 amino acids long. Germline V gene lookup returns CDR1 MDHEN and CDR2 SYDVKM. For the CDR3, the DNA is TGTGCCAGCAGTTTTGGGACACACTATGGCTACACCTTC. It yields the protein CASSFGTHYGYTF.